This record covers a single T cell receptor beta chain. What it binds is not known. The data are from a study of cytomegalovirus exposure and HLA in healthy donors. The study's findings and limits: Later on, an analysis found that several of the most significant clusters appeared to be linked to common viral pathogens, which included parvovirus B19.

CDR1 and CDR2 from the germline V gene are ENHRY and SYGVKD. The CDR3 extends over 17 amino acids. Unmatched junction bases numbered 11, after V lost 4 bases and J lost 3 bases. PCR employed 60 Vbeta and 13 Jbeta primers. Only in-frame clones appear in the TCRdb table, and some are missing; sequencing was by immunoSEQ multiplex PCR. The sample includes more than 150,000 clones, 80% to 85% seen only once; the top ten take over 1.5%. The chain combines TRBV10-3 with TRBJ2-1; TRBD1 matches 8 bases. The specimen was PBMCs. The TCR sequence derives from a woman younger than 30 in good health and CMV-seronegative. The CDR3 here is CAISGVRGQFLYNEQFF. CDR3 nucleotides: TGTGCCATCAGTGGCGTCAGGGGGCAGTTTCTCTACAATGAGCAGTTCTTC.